The 17 T cell receptor beta chains listed next were all sequenced from one sample in a study of T cells in localized non-small cell lung cancer. Profiling relied on immunoSEQ multiplex PCR, and the TCRdb table lists in-frame clones only, not all of them. Of about 30,000 clones in the sample, about 88% were seen once. Sequencing used peripheral blood, obtained before any cancer treatment. The receptor source for this set is a woman aged 35 to 70 with stage I lung adenocarcinoma.

The sample holds a few counts of this clone. V is TRBV6-4 and J is TRBJ2-5; 12 bases agree with TRBD1. With 3 bases clipped from V and 5 bases from J, the junction kept 1 base outside the gene matches. The CDR3 consists of 14 residues. CDR1 is MRHNA and CDR2 is SNTAGT in the germline V gene. In DNA form, the CDR3 reads TGTGCCAGCAGTGAGGGACAGGGGGCCGAGACCCAGTACTTC. It specifies CASSEGQGAETQYF.

The V call is TRBV30, the J call TRBJ1-2; 12 positions match TRBD1. The CDR3 runs to 16 residues. CDR1 is GTSNPN and CDR2 is SVGIG in the germline V gene (reference sequence). Trimming cost V 2 bases and J 2 bases; bases outside gene matches: 6. The CDR3 DNA sequence: TGTGCCTGGAGTCGAACCGGGACAGGGGGCAACTATGGCTACACCTTC. Its protein product is CAWSRTGTGGNYGYTF. The variable domain in full, with the rest retrieved from reference TRBV30 and TRBJ1-2, is SQTIHQWPATLVQPVGSPLSLECTVEGTSNPNLYWYRQAAGRGLQLLFYSVGIGQISSEVPQNLSASRPQDRQFILSSKKLLLSDSGFYLCAWSRTGTGGNYGYTFGSGTRLTVV.

The chain has TRBV28 and TRBJ1-1; D is undetermined. CDR1 and CDR2 (germline): MDHEN, SYDVKM. This CDR3 has 14 residues. V was shortened by 5 bases and J by 0 bases, with 10 bases between the two germline ends. The CDR3 nucleotides read TGTGCCAGCAGTCTCAGCCTAATGAACACTGAAGCTTTCTTT. As protein: CASSLSLMNTEAFF.

The V and J genes are TRBV29-1 and TRBJ1-1; no firm D call. CDR3 length equals 13 residues. The germline V gene has CDR1 SQVTM and CDR2 ANQGSEA. Deletions cut 6 bases from V and 3 bases from J, with 14 bases between. This CDR3 reads CSVSKSGYTEAFF. In DNA, the CDR3 is TGCAGCGTGTCGAAGTCGGGGTACACTGAAGCTTTCTTT.

The chain is built from TRBV2 and TRBJ2-7, with 8 bases aligning to TRBD1. Per germline, CDR1 SNHLY and CDR2 FYNNEI. V lost 5 bases to trimming and J lost 0 bases; unmatched junction nucleotides: 3. The CDR3 is 14 amino acids. In nucleotides, the CDR3 is TGTGCCAGCAGTCAGGGGGCCGGCTCCTACGAGCAGTACTTC. Translating it yields CASSQGAGSYEQYF.

This sequence joins TRBV28 and TRBJ2-4; 9 bases map to TRBD2. This CDR3 comprises 19 residues. From germline, CDR1 is MDHEN and CDR2 SYDVKM. The ends lost 3 bases at V and 1 base at J; junction bases unmatched: 13. The CDR3 region is CASSFSPSGIAMAKNIQYF. CDR3 DNA sequence: TGTGCCAGCAGTTTCTCCCCTAGCGGGATAGCAATGGCCAAAAACATTCAGTACTTC.

The rearrangement uses TRBV6-6 and TRBJ2-3; TRBD2 aligns across 12 bases. The ends lost 6 bases at V and 2 bases at J; junction bases unmatched: 6. CDR3 size: 16 residues. Germline V lookup: CDR1 MNHNY, CDR2 SVGAGI (reference sequence). As DNA, the CDR3 is TGTGCCAGCAGCCGAGGACTAGCGGGAAACACAGATACGCAGTATTTT. It is translated as CASSRGLAGNTDTQYF.

The chain couples TRBV30 to TRBJ2-7, with 7 bases identical to TRBD2. Germline-derived CDR1 and CDR2 are GTSNPN and SVGIG (reference sequence). The CDR3 contains 13 residues. The V and J ends lost 3 bases and 7 bases, in that order; junction bases with no gene match: 9. CDR3 coding DNA: TGTGCCTGGAGGCGGGACTACTTAACAGAGCAGTACTTC. Its translation: CAWRRDYLTEQYF.

The chain has TRBV5-1 and TRBJ2-2, with a weak D call TRBD1 (5 bases). Per the germline V gene, CDR1 is SGHRS and CDR2 is YFSETQ. V shed 0 bases and J shed 6 bases, with 6 bases lying between them. The CDR3 has 13 amino acids. The CDR3 spells CASSLGTPGELFF. As DNA, the CDR3 is TGCGCCAGCAGCTTGGGGACACCCGGGGAGCTGTTTTTT.

The chain employs TRBV7-2 and TRBJ2-5; 8 positions agree with TRBD1. The CDR3 has 14 residues. CDR1 is SGHTA and CDR2 is FQGNSA in the germline V gene. Trimming cost V 5 bases and J 2 bases; bases outside gene matches: 4. The CDR3: CASSLRQGQETQYF. The CDR3 bases are TGTGCCAGCAGCCTTAGACAGGGGCAAGAGACCCAGTACTTC.

This chain uses TRBV2 with TRBJ1-5; D perhaps matches TRBD1 (5 bases). V lost 3 bases and J lost 0, with 9 bases in between. Germline values: CDR1 SNHLY, CDR2 FYNNEI. This CDR3 is 15 amino acids long. The CDR3 nucleotides are TGTGCCAGCAGTGATACCGGGGGTAGCAATCAGCCCCAGCATTTT. It specifies CASSDTGGSNQPQHF.

The rearrangement joins TRBV7-8 to TRBJ1-6, with TRBD1 identical over 8 bases. The ends lost 4 bases at V and 0 bases at J; junction bases unmatched: 2. The V gene's germline CDR1 is SGHVS and CDR2 FQNEAQ. The CDR3 sequence is 16 residues long. CDR3 protein: CASSWDRHSYNSPLHF. The CDR3 region has the DNA TGTGCCAGCAGCTGGGACAGGCACTCCTATAATTCACCCCTCCACTTT.

The chain joins TRBV10-3 to TRBJ2-1, with 8 bases matching TRBD2. The CDR3 totals 14 residues. Germline loops: CDR1 ENHRY, CDR2 SYGVKD. Germline trimming cut 6 bases from V and 0 bases from J; bases unmatched to any gene: 1. CDR3 DNA: TGTGCCATCAGGGCGGGGGGCTCCTACAATGAGCAGTTCTTC. Its protein is CAIRAGGSYNEQFF.

This clone has only a few counts. V gene TRBV4-3 combines with J gene TRBJ1-4; 7 nucleotides align to TRBD1. Germline CDR1 LGHNA, CDR2 YSLEER. After removal of 3 bases from V and 14 bases from J, the junction contained 6 bases not matched to a gene. The CDR3 runs 12 residues. CDR3 sequence reads: CASSQVGQVLFF. In DNA, the CDR3 is TGCGCCAGCAGCCAGGTTGGACAGGTCCTGTTTTTT.

V is TRBV5-1 and J is TRBJ2-2; D is unclear. Per germline, CDR1 SGHRS and CDR2 YFSETQ. The CDR3 extends over 15 amino acids. V lost 0 bases and J lost 1, with 7 bases in between. The CDR3 sequence is CASSLAGRNTGELFF. The DNA for the CDR3 is TGCGCCAGCAGCTTGGCCGGCAGGAACACCGGGGAGCTGTTTTTT.

The CDR3 reads CASSPLAGGTYEQYF. The CDR3 DNA sequence: TGTGCCAGCAGCCCTCTCGCGGGAGGAACCTACGAGCAGTACTTC. The rearrangement uses TRBV14 and TRBJ2-7; 8 bases agree with TRBD2. This CDR3 region has 15 residues. The V gene's germline CDR1 is SGHDN and CDR2 FVKESK. Trimming took 4 bases from V and 2 from J; bases not matched to a gene: 7.

The V call is TRBV10-1, the J call TRBJ1-2; D gene unclear. The CDR3 contains 13 residues. The V gene lost 5 bases and the J gene lost 0 bases, with 7 bases spanning the gap. CDR1 WNHNN and CDR2 SYGVQD come from the germline V gene (reference sequence). CDR3 loop: CASSSGTNYGYTF. Here the CDR3 DNA reads TGCGCCAGCAGTTCCGGGACTAACTATGGCTACACCTTC.